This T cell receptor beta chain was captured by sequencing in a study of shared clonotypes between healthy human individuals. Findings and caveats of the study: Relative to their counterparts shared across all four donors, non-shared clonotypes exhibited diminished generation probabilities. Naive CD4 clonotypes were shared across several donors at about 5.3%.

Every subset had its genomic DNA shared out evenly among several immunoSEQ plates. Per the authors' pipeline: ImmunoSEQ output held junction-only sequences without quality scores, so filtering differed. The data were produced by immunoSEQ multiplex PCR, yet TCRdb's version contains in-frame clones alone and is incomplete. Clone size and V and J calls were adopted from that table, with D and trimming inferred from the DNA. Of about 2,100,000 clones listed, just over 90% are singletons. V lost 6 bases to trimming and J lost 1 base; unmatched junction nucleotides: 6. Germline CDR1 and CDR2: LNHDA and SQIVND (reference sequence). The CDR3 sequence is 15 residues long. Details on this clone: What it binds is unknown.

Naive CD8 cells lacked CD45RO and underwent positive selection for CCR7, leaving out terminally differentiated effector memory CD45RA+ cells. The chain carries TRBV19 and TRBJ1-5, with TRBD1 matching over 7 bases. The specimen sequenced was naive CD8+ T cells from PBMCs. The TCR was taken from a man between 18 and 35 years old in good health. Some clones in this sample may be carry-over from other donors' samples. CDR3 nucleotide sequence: TGTGCCAGTAGCTATAACAGGGGCAGCAATCAGCCCCAGCATTTT. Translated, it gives CASSYNRGSNQPQHF.